Following are 25 T cell receptor beta chains from one sample sequenced in a study of T cells in Graves' hyperthyroidism and ophthalmopathy. The source material, RNA transcripts, was used to amplify TCR beta CDR3 regions. TCR CDR3 underwent first-round RT-PCR with the HTBI primer set. Using its own MiXCR run on the multiplex PCR reads, TCRdb lists one record per CDR3 protein. The table includes about 350,000 distinct CDR3 sequences, about a sixth detected once. Material for sequencing was blood. The receptors here all came from a woman aged 30 to 39 with Graves' hyperthyroidism that later progressed to Graves' ophthalmopathy.

This clonotype was picked up a small number of times. The chain employs TRBV9 and TRBJ2-1, with 12 bases fitting TRBD2. The CDR3 has 16 residues. The V gene's germline CDR1 is SGDLS and CDR2 YYNGEE. Unmatched junction bases numbered 5, after V lost 4 bases and J lost 3 bases. CDR3 coding DNA: TGTGCCAGCAGCCCCCTAGCGGGGGGGGTCTACAATGAGCAGTTCTTC. It is translated as CASSPLAGGVYNEQFF. Supplemented by reference TRBV9 and TRBJ2-1, the full variable domain reads DSGVTQTPKHLITATGQRVTLRCSPRSGDLSVYWYQQSLDQGLQFLIQYYNGEERAKGNILERFSAQQFPDLHSELNLSSLELGDSALYFCASSPLAGGVYNEQFFGPGTRLTVL.

This clonotype occurred many times. J is TRBJ2-7 and V is TRBV6-1, with D unresolved. V was trimmed by 4 bases and J by 2 bases, leaving 15 bases between them. Germline V lookup: CDR1 MNHNS, CDR2 SASEGT. The CDR3 runs to 15 residues. The CDR3 DNA is TGTGCCAGCAGTGGGATAAGACATTTGACCTACGAGCAGTACTTC. Amino acids: CASSGIRHLTYEQYF.

This clonotype has at least ten counts. V gene TRBV20-1 combines with J gene TRBJ2-3; no clear D gene. V was clipped by 8 bases and J by 3 bases, with 9 bases between them. The CDR3 sequence is 11 residues long. The germline V gene encodes CDR1 DFQATT and CDR2 SNEGSKA (reference sequence). DNA of the CDR3: TGCAGTCTCAAGGTTACAGATACGCAGTATTTT. It translates to CSLKVTDTQYF.

This clonotype appeared many times. The chain combines TRBV12-3 or TRBV12-4 with TRBJ1-5, with D possibly being TRBD1 (6 bases). The CDR3 covers 15 residues. Trimming took off 1 base at V and 3 bases at J, with 10 bases between the two ends. The CDR3 bases are TGTGCCAGCAGTTTAGAACAGGGTCTCAATCAGCCCCAGCATTTT. Its translation is CASSLEQGLNQPQHF.

This clonotype was seen repeatedly, ten times or more. The chain uses TRBV20-1 and TRBJ2-3, with 9 bases matching TRBD1. Losses at the gene ends were 6 bases for V and 5 bases for J; bases not matched to a gene: 21. Germline CDR1 is DFQATT and CDR2 is SNEGSKA (reference sequence). CDR3 length equals 18 residues. The CDR3 DNA is TGCAGTGCCGCGACGACTCCGGGACAGGGTTTTTCCCGAGATACGCAGTATTTT. This gives the protein CSAATTPGQGFSRDTQYF.

In its sample, this clonotype was seen many times. The chain joins TRBV28 to TRBJ1-5; 7 bases map to TRBD1. The CDR3 loop spans 14 amino acids. J lost 6 bases, V lost 6 bases, and 8 bases had no gene match. Germline loops: CDR1 MDHEN, CDR2 SYDVKM. Here the CDR3 reads CASSSRQGIQPQHF. In DNA, the CDR3 is TGTGCCAGCAGCTCACGACAGGGTATTCAGCCCCAGCATTTT.

The V and J genes are TRBV30 and TRBJ2-1; 7 bases fit TRBD1. The J segment lost 3 bases and the V segment lost 5 bases, leaving 7 bases of the junction unmatched. Germline V gene lookup returns CDR1 GTSNPN and CDR2 SVGIG (reference sequence). This CDR3 comprises 14 residues. The CDR3 reads CAWGTEHYYNEQFF. The CDR3 DNA reads as TGTGCCTGGGGGACAGAACATTACTACAATGAGCAGTTCTTC.

In nucleotides, the CDR3 is TGTGCCAGCAGCTTAAGACAGGCCTACAATGAGCAGTTCTTC. This gives the protein CASSLRQAYNEQFF. The chain carries TRBV5-6 and TRBJ2-1; maybe TRBD1 (6 bases). Germline CDR1 is SGHDT and CDR2 is YYEEEE. V was pared by 2 bases and J by 2 bases, with 8 bases between. The CDR3 totals 14 residues.

This clonotype was recorded at least ten times. The chain has TRBV20-1 and TRBJ2-5, with TRBD2 identical over 7 bases. CDR3 length equals 14 residues. Germline CDR1 DFQATT, CDR2 SNEGSKA (reference sequence). Trimming removed 6 bases from V and 1 base from J; junction bases left unmatched: 8. The CDR3 reads CSAHGGRGQETQYF. DNA for the CDR3: TGCAGTGCCCACGGCGGGAGAGGCCAAGAGACCCAGTACTTC.

This clonotype was observed a handful of times. The chain employs TRBV2 and TRBJ2-6; D remains ambiguous. V lost 0 bases and J lost 0, with 15 bases in between. CDR1 and CDR2 (germline): SNHLY, FYNNEI. The CDR3 contains 19 residues. The chain's CDR3 is CASSEALLGISSGANVLTF. CDR3 in DNA: TGTGCCAGCAGTGAAGCGCTTCTCGGTATTAGCTCTGGGGCCAACGTCCTGACTTTC.

This clonotype was found many times. The chain is built from TRBV7-9 and TRBJ2-7, with 9 bases matching TRBD1. The J segment lost 6 bases and the V segment lost 4 bases, leaving 16 bases of the junction unmatched. Germline V gives CDR1 SEHNR, CDR2 FQNEAQ (reference sequence). The CDR3 totals 17 residues. CDR3 in DNA: TGTGCCAGCAGCTCTAGCCGGACAGGGGACGAGGGGGCCGAGCAGTACTTC. Its translation: CASSSSRTGDEGAEQYF. The full variable domain, completed using reference TRBV7-9 and TRBJ2-7, is DTGVSQNPRHKITKRGQNVTFRCDPISEHNRLYWYRQTLGQGPEFLTYFQNEAQLEKSRLLSDRFSAERPKGSFSTLEIQRTEQGDSAMYLCASSSSRTGDEGAEQYFGPGTRLTVT.

This clonotype occurred many times. This rearrangement joins TRBV29-1 to TRBJ2-7, with 9 bases fitting TRBD1. V shed 6 bases, J shed 5 bases, and the junction held 11 bases outside the gene matches. The CDR3 consists of 14 residues. Looked up from germline, CDR1 is SQVTM and CDR2 is ANQGSEA. The CDR3 protein is CSVTDRGFPNEQYF. CDR3 in DNA: TGCAGCGTGACCGACAGGGGGTTCCCCAACGAGCAGTACTTC.

This clonotype appeared many times. CDR3 region: CASSSHRTGKETQYF. CDR3 nucleotides: TGTGCCAGCAGTTCGCACAGGACTGGCAAAGAGACCCAGTACTTC. The chain carries TRBV6-2 or TRBV6-3 and TRBJ2-5; D tentatively fits TRBD1 or TRBD2 (5 bases each). The V and J ends lost 4 bases and 3 bases respectively, with 15 bases between them. Germline-derived CDR1 and CDR2 are MNHEY and SVGEGT. CDR3 length equals 15 residues.

This rearrangement joins TRBV12-3 or TRBV12-4 to TRBJ1-1; 7 bases agree with TRBD1. Trimming cost V 7 bases and J 0 bases; bases outside gene matches: 11. The CDR3 is 16 residues long. The CDR3 DNA reads as TGTGCCAGCAAAGACAGGGACTGGATTATGAACACTGAAGCTTTCTTT. It specifies CASKDRDWIMNTEAFF.

This clonotype came up many times. The CDR3 loop is CATSDPSTGPQETQYF. The DNA of the CDR3 is TGTGCCACCAGTGACCCTTCGACAGGGCCCCAAGAGACCCAGTACTTC. This rearrangement joins TRBV24-1 to TRBJ2-5; 7 bases match TRBD1. V was clipped by 4 bases and J by 1 base; unmatched bases: 8. Germline lookup yields CDR1 KGHDR and CDR2 SFDVKD. This CDR3 has 16 residues.

Ten or more counts support this clonotype. The CDR3 DNA sequence: TGTGCCAGCAGATGGGGTTACAATTCACCCCTCCACTTT. Amino acid sequence: CASRWGYNSPLHF. This chain joins TRBV12-3 or TRBV12-4 and TRBJ1-6; D unclear. The CDR3 spans 13 residues. Trimming took 6 bases from V and 7 from J, leaving 10 bases between them.

This clonotype occurred a few times. The chain links TRBV30 to TRBJ1-3; D may be TRBD1 (5 bases). V lost 3 bases and J lost 2, with 14 bases in between. CDR1 is GTSNPN, CDR2 SVGIG, per germline (reference sequence). The length of the CDR3 is 15 residues. CDR3 amino acids: CAWRAQGYTGNTIYF. Written as DNA, the CDR3 is TGTGCCTGGAGGGCGCAGGGCTACACTGGAAACACCATATATTTT.

The V gene is TRBV7-3, the J gene TRBJ2-3, with D perhaps matching TRBD1 or TRBD2 (5 bases each). The V gene's germline CDR1 is SGHTA and CDR2 FQGTGA. With 5 bases removed from V and 10 bases from J, the gap between germline ends came to 13 bases. The CDR3 extends over 12 amino acids. In nucleotides, the CDR3 is TGTGCCAGCAGCGAACCACTAGGGGCGCAGTATTTT. Amino acid sequence: CASSEPLGAQYF.

This clonotype was seen more than once but under ten times. Just one base apart from a much larger clone, this may be a read error. The J gene is TRBJ2-6, the V gene TRBV6-1, with D possibly TRBD1 on 6 matching bases. The CDR3 runs 15 residues. Trimming left V 3 bases short and J 2 bases short, with 8 bases between. Germline assignment: CDR1 MNHNS and CDR2 SASEGT. CDR3 region: CASSDAGAGANVLTF. The CDR3 bases are TGTGCCAGCAGTGATGCAGGGGCTGGGGCCAACGTCCTGACTTTC.

Concerning this clonotype itself: This could be a read error, since a much larger clone is one nucleotide away. This CDR3 fails to terminate in the conserved phenylalanine or tryptophan, so it likely reflects a read error. The chain recombines TRBV2 with TRBJ1-1; D is undetermined. V was pared by 2 bases and J by 3 bases, with 10 bases between. Germline values: CDR1 SNHLY, CDR2 FYNNEI. The CDR3 consists of 14 residues. CDR3 amino acids: CASSEMLGHTEAFL. DNA for the CDR3: TGTGCCAGCAGTGAAATGTTAGGGCACACTGAAGCTTTCCTT.

This clonotype was counted ten times or more. The genes are TRBV7-9 and TRBJ2-1; D unresolved. Germline CDR1 reads SEHNR; CDR2 reads FQNEAQ (reference sequence). The CDR3 is 14 amino acids. V lost 5 bases and J lost 0, with 8 bases in between. The CDR3 nucleotides are TGTGCCAGCAGCCAAACGGGCTCCTACAATGAGCAGTTCTTC. This translates into CASSQTGSYNEQFF.

This clonotype occurred many times. This chain connects TRBV28 to TRBJ2-7; D remains ambiguous. CDR1 is MDHEN, CDR2 SYDVKM, per germline. V was pared by 5 bases and J by 0 bases, with 5 bases between. The CDR3 has 12 amino acids. For the CDR3, the DNA is TGTGCCAGCAGTCGTCCCTCCTACGAGCAGTACTTC. Translating it yields CASSRPSYEQYF.

This chain connects TRBV5-1 to TRBJ1-1; the D is unclear. The CDR3 runs to 16 residues. Germline values: CDR1 SGHRS, CDR2 YFSETQ. V was clipped by 0 bases and J by 2 bases, with 14 bases between them. As DNA, the CDR3 is TGCGCCAGCAGCTTGGAGGGTGAGGAGAGTAACACTGAAGCTTTCTTT. Its translation is CASSLEGEESNTEAFF.

J is TRBJ2-1 and V is TRBV10-3; D tentatively fits TRBD1 or TRBD2 (5 bases each). CDR1 ENHRY and CDR2 SYGVKD come from the germline V gene. Trimming removed 7 bases from V and 0 bases from J, with 16 bases in between. The CDR3 runs 16 residues. Written as DNA, the CDR3 is TGTGCCATCAACCCGGGACGCCCGAGCTCCTACAATGAGCAGTTCTTC. Its protein product is CAINPGRPSSYNEQFF.

This clonotype was detected many times. The chain uses TRBV4-1 and TRBJ1-1, with D unclear. The CDR3 covers 14 residues. V was cut by 1 base and J by 8 bases, with 14 bases left in between. The germline CDR1 and CDR2 sequences are MGHRA and YSYEKL. The CDR3 bases are TGCGCCAGCAGCCAAGGGCACACGACCGGGGAAGCTTTCTTT. Translating it yields CASSQGHTTGEAFF.